This record covers a single T cell receptor (beta chain). What it binds is not known. V was trimmed by 2 bases and J by 3 bases, leaving 11 bases between them. The CDR3 length is 14 residues. Germline-derived CDR1 and CDR2 are SGHDT and YYEEEE. The 5'RACE template-switching step produced TCR cDNA and added a universal primer site and UMIs. TCRdb re-called the 5' RACE reads with MiXCR, one entry per CDR3 protein. The top ten clones hold more than 35% of a sample with some 73,000 distinct CDR3 sequences, just under 8% of them seen once. This specimen comes from a study of T cells after yellow fever vaccination. The wider study: SMART-Seq v4 Ultra Low Input prepared the low-cell-number fractions. General observations from the study: In post-booster samples, most primary-vaccination clones reappeared (approximately 96% CD4, 88% CD8).

Sequences were derived from CD8+ T cells sorted from PBMCs, sampled on the day of the yellow fever booster vaccination. The clonotype was recovered from a man aged 25 to 40 who received the YFV17D yellow fever vaccine. V usage is TRBV5-6 and J usage is TRBJ2-5; D not certain. CDR3: CASSLFTSKETQYF. The CDR3 coding sequence is TGTGCCAGCAGCTTATTCACCAGCAAAGAGACCCAGTACTTC.